A single sample gave rise to the 23 T cell receptor beta chains below, sequenced in a study of T cell responses to AZD1222 COVID-19 vaccine. Assay: immunoSEQ multiplex PCR; the TCRdb copy retains only in-frame clones and omits some. The sample contains approximately 110,000 clones, 70% to 90% of which appear only once. The starting material was peripheral blood, obtained on day 0 of AZD1222 vaccination. The receptors were gathered from an adult in good health.

V usage is TRBV6-2 or TRBV6-3 and J usage is TRBJ1-5; D gene unclear. The ends were cut back, 3 bases at V and 3 bases at J, with 15 bases in the middle. Germline lookup yields CDR1 MNHEY and CDR2 SVGEGT. This CDR3 comprises 16 residues. The CDR3 sequence is CASSYPPSGANQPQHF. CDR3 nucleotide sequence: TGTGCCAGCAGTTATCCCCCCAGCGGCGCCAATCAGCCCCAGCATTTT.

The J gene is TRBJ2-5, the V gene TRBV28; TRBD2 aligns across 9 bases. The CDR3 runs 15 residues. V shed 4 bases, J shed 5 bases, and the junction held 8 bases outside the gene matches. Germline V gene sequence: CDR1 MDHEN, CDR2 SYDVKM. For the CDR3, the DNA is TGTGCCAGCAGTTCTAGCGGGGTGGGATCTGAGACCCAGTACTTC. Protein: CASSSSGVGSETQYF.

V is TRBV18 and J is TRBJ2-3; no definite D call. The CDR3 spans 13 residues. The germline V gene encodes CDR1 KGHSH and CDR2 LQKENI. Trimming removed 4 bases at V and 1 base at J, with 6 bases between. The CDR3 reads CASSQSRTDTQYF. CDR3 sequence (DNA): TGTGCCAGCTCACAGAGTCGCACAGATACGCAGTATTTT.

The genes are TRBV6-2 or TRBV6-3 and TRBJ2-7, with TRBD1 identical over 7 bases. This CDR3 region has 15 residues. V lost 7 bases to trimming and J lost 4 bases; unmatched junction nucleotides: 13. Per germline, CDR1 MNHEY and CDR2 SVGEGT. This chain's CDR3 is CASIPWDSKDYEQYF. CDR3 nucleotide sequence: TGTGCCAGCATCCCGTGGGACAGTAAGGATTACGAGCAGTACTTC.

Only a few counts were recorded for this clone. The chain has TRBV6-6 and TRBJ1-2; the D gene is possibly TRBD1 (6 bases). The CDR3 runs 13 residues. CDR1 is MNHNY and CDR2 is SVGAGI in the germline V gene (reference sequence). The V end lost 9 bases, the J end lost 7 bases, and 18 bases lay between the germline ends. Here the CDR3 reads CASKGGAPIGYTF. CDR3 bases: TGTGCCAGTAAGGGGGGGGCACCTATTGGCTACACCTTC.

The gene calls are TRBV14 and TRBJ2-5; 8 bases are a match to TRBD2. CDR3 length: 13 residues. In germline, CDR1 is SGHDN, CDR2 FVKESK. Germline trimming cut 3 bases from V and 9 bases from J; bases unmatched to any gene: 6. In nucleotides, the CDR3 is TGTGCCAGCAGCCATCTGGGACTAGGTGCCCAGTACTTC. Encoded protein: CASSHLGLGAQYF.

This chain uses TRBV20-1 with TRBJ2-5, with 11 bases identical to TRBD2. Germline V gene lookup returns CDR1 DFQATT and CDR2 SNEGSKA (reference sequence). With 3 bases clipped from V and 4 bases from J, the junction kept 13 bases outside the gene matches. The CDR3 length is 17 residues. The CDR3 bases are TGCAGTGCTAGTCCCTATTTAGCGGGAGGGCCGGGAGAGACCCAGTACTTC. Its translation: CSASPYLAGGPGETQYF.

This clone was seen once. The rearrangement links TRBV10-3 to TRBJ2-7; D gene unclear. The CDR3 totals 14 residues. The V gene's germline CDR1 is ENHRY and CDR2 SYGVKD. The V end was cut by 3 bases, the J end by 3 bases, with 12 bases between. This CDR3 reads CAISEGLVDYEQYF. As DNA, the CDR3 is TGTGCCATCAGTGAAGGTTTGGTGGACTACGAGCAGTACTTC.

This clone was seen just once. This chain links TRBV10-3 with TRBJ1-1, with D perhaps TRBD1 (5 bases). With 4 bases removed from V and 7 bases from J, the gap between germline ends came to 19 bases. This CDR3 contains 15 residues. Germline-derived CDR1 and CDR2 are ENHRY and SYGVKD. CDR3: CAISGNPGPGSEAFF. CDR3 bases: TGTGCCATCAGTGGGAATCCGGGGCCGGGAAGTGAAGCTTTCTTT.

The V gene is TRBV11-1, the J gene TRBJ2-7; D is possibly TRBD1 (6 bases). The CDR3 has 14 amino acids. Germline V lookup: CDR1 SGHAT, CDR2 FQDESV (reference sequence). The germline V and J ends were trimmed by 5 bases and 3 bases, with 14 bases remaining between them. The CDR3 DNA sequence: TGTGCCAGCAGCCCAGGGGAAGTAGGCTACGAGCAGTACTTC. This gives the protein CASSPGEVGYEQYF.

The rearrangement joins TRBV5-4 to TRBJ2-7; D might be TRBD2 (5 bases). From germline, CDR1 is SGHNT and CDR2 YYREEE (reference sequence). This CDR3 region has 14 residues. V lost 0 bases, J lost 5 bases, and 12 bases lay in between. The CDR3 is CASSLGARGNEQYF. DNA for the CDR3: TGTGCCAGCAGCTTGGGTGCTCGAGGGAACGAGCAGTACTTC.

The chain has TRBV4-3 and TRBJ2-7; D is unresolved. The V and J ends lost 0 bases and 1 base respectively, with 7 bases between them. Per germline, CDR1 LGHNA and CDR2 YSLEER. CDR3 size: 14 residues. The CDR3: CASSQDHRSYEQYF. The CDR3 nucleotides read TGCGCCAGCAGCCAAGACCACCGTTCCTACGAGCAGTACTTC.

The chain is built from TRBV5-1 and TRBJ2-1; TRBD2 agrees at 7 bases. This CDR3 comprises 15 residues. V trimming: 5 bases; J trimming: 6 bases; junction bases outside the gene matches: 11. Germline loops: CDR1 SGHRS, CDR2 YFSETQ. CDR3 amino acids: CASSFREGGGNEQFF. As DNA, the CDR3 is TGCGCCAGCAGTTTCAGGGAGGGTGGGGGCAATGAGCAGTTCTTC.

The V gene is TRBV7-3, the J gene TRBJ1-5; D unclear. The V gene lost 0 bases and the J gene lost 9 bases, with 9 bases spanning the gap. From germline, CDR1 is SGHTA and CDR2 FQGTGA. The CDR3 has 13 amino acids. CDR3 DNA sequence: TGTGCCAGCAGCTTAACGTCCCTTGGGCCCCAGCATTTT. Its protein is CASSLTSLGPQHF.

This clone was counted between two and nine times. The V call is TRBV6-1, the J call TRBJ1-5, with D unresolved. V was trimmed by 1 base and J by 4 bases, leaving 8 bases between them. The CDR3 extends over 14 amino acids. Germline CDR1 is MNHNS and CDR2 is SASEGT. CDR3 coding DNA: TGTGCCAGCAGTGAAGTGACACCGAATCAGCCCCAGCATTTT. Protein: CASSEVTPNQPQHF.

V gene TRBV28 combines with J gene TRBJ1-2, with D hard to call. The germline gives CDR1 MDHEN, CDR2 SYDVKM. This CDR3 spans 13 amino acids. The germline V and J ends were trimmed by 10 bases and 6 bases, with 18 bases remaining between them. The CDR3 region is CATSRGSGNGYTF. The CDR3 nucleotides are TGTGCCACATCGCGTGGGTCTGGAAATGGCTACACCTTC.

The chain recombines TRBV27 with TRBJ1-5; 8 nucleotides agree with TRBD1. V lost 3 bases to trimming and J lost 2 bases; unmatched junction nucleotides: 3. The germline CDR1 and CDR2 sequences are MNHEY and SMNVEV (reference sequence). The CDR3 sequence is 15 residues long. The CDR3 spells CASSLTGVGNQPQHF. As DNA, the CDR3 is TGTGCCAGCAGTTTGACAGGGGTAGGCAATCAGCCCCAGCATTTT.

This clone was seen once. This CDR3 is CAISESTSGRSSYNEQFF. DNA of the CDR3: TGTGCCATCAGTGAGTCGACCAGCGGGAGAAGCTCCTACAATGAGCAGTTCTTC. The chain employs TRBV10-3 and TRBJ2-1; 8 positions agree with TRBD2. Trimming at V came to 0 bases and at J to 0 bases, leaving 7 bases not matched to a gene. CDR1 is ENHRY and CDR2 is SYGVKD in the germline V gene. The CDR3 length is 18 residues.

The chain uses TRBV23-1 and TRBJ2-5; D may be TRBD2 (5 bases). TRBV23-1 belongs to the ORF category, with a function that is uncertain. This CDR3 has 15 amino acids. V lost 6 bases and J 7 bases, leaving 21 bases between the germline ends. The CDR3 loop is CASRPPAGTLGTQYF. As DNA, the CDR3 is TGCGCCAGCAGGCCCCCCGCGGGCACCCTGGGGACCCAGTACTTC.

Notes on this clone: This sample includes further DNA sequences coding for the same CDR3. The genes are TRBV3-1 (or the pseudogene TRBV3-2) and TRBJ2-3; no firm D call. This CDR3 is built from 12 residues. V was shortened by 4 bases and J by 0 bases, with 2 bases between the two germline ends. The germline V gene has CDR1 LGHDT and CDR2 YNNKEL (reference sequence). The CDR3 coding sequence is TGTGCCAGCAGCCTTAGCACAGATACGCAGTATTTT. Translated, it gives CASSLSTDTQYF.

The sample holds one count of this clone. This sequence joins TRBV15 and TRBJ2-7, with 14 bases aligning to TRBD2. Trimming took 4 bases from V and 5 from J; bases not matched to a gene: 10. Germline loops: CDR1 LNHNV, CDR2 YYDKDF (reference sequence). The CDR3 contains 17 residues. The CDR3 sequence: CATSTGLAGALRDEQYF. In nucleotides, the CDR3 is TGTGCCACCAGCACGGGACTAGCGGGAGCCTTAAGGGACGAGCAGTACTTC.

The V gene is TRBV6-5, the J gene TRBJ1-5; D is undetermined. Germline CDR1 and CDR2: MNHEY and SVGAGI. Deletions cut 6 bases from V and 0 bases from J, with 6 bases between. This CDR3 comprises 13 residues. CDR3 coding DNA: TGTGCCAGCAGGAGCAGTAGCAATCAGCCCCAGCATTTT. It translates to CASRSSSNQPQHF.

This sequence joins TRBV5-4 and TRBJ2-1, with 7 bases that match TRBD2. Trimming at V came to 1 base and at J to 0 bases, leaving 4 bases not matched to a gene. Germline loops: CDR1 SGHNT, CDR2 YYREEE (reference sequence). The CDR3 runs to 16 residues. The CDR3 region has the DNA TGTGCCAGCAGCTTGACTAGCGCCAGCTCCTACAATGAGCAGTTCTTC. This codes for CASSLTSASSYNEQFF.